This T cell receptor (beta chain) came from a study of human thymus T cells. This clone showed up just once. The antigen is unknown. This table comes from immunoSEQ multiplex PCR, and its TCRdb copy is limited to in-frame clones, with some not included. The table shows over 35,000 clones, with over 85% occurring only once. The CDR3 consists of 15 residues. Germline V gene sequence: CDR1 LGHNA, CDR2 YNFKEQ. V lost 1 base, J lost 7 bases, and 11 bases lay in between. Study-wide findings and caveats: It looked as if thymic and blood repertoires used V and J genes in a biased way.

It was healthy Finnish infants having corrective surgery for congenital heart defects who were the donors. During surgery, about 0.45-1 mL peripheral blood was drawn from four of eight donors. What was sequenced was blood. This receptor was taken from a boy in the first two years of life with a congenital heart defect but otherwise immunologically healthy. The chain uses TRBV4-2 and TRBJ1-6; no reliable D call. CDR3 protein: CASSQGALFNSPLHF. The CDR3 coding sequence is TGTGCCAGCAGCCAAGGGGCGCTATTCAATTCACCCCTCCACTTT.